Listed below are T cell receptor beta chains from one sample, sequenced in a study of cytotoxic CD8 clonotypes in ibrutinib-treated CLL. Clones were sequenced by immunoSEQ multiplex PCR, and TCRdb holds only the in-frame ones, with some missing. The sample lists fewer than 150,000 clones; roughly 80% were seen once. The sequencing here drew on PBMCs, taken after 24 months of ibrutinib treatment. The source of these receptors is a human donor with chronic lymphocytic leukemia. Each CDR3 is given with its conserved first and last residue. The order of the fields is D gene, V gene, J gene, clone size, CDR3 DNA, CDR3 protein. D genes are given only for firm matches. Size is omitted from some rows. Given values are once, few, many or a class for expanded clones.

TRBD1	TRBV9	TRBJ1-3	.	TGTGCCAGCAGCCTTGGGACAGTTCGCTCTGGAAACACCATATATTTT	CASSLGTVRSGNTIYF
.	TRBV23-1	TRBJ2-5	.	TGCGCCAGCAGTCAATCGGGTAGCGCGAGAAGTCCGAACCGTCAAGAGACCCAGTACTTC	CASSQSGSARSPNRQETQYF
.	TRBV7-3	TRBJ1-2	once	TGTGCCAGCAGCTTGACACCGGGACAACGCTATGGCTACACCTTC	CASSLTPGQRYGYTF
TRBD1	TRBV5-5	TRBJ1-6	few	TGTGCCAGCAGCTTGGGGACAGGGCTCTCACCCCTCCACTTT	CASSLGTGLSPLHF
.	TRBV5-1	TRBJ1-3	.	TGCGCCAGCAGCTTGGGCAGGGAAGGAAACACCATATATTTT	CASSLGREGNTIYF
TRBD2	TRBV4-3	TRBJ2-2	.	TGCGCCAGCAGCCACCTCCTAGCGGGGGGGGACACCGGGGAGCTGTTTTTT	CASSHLLAGGDTGELFF
.	TRBV7-9	TRBJ1-2	few	TGTGCCTCCCGGTGGGGGGAGGAGGGCTACACCTTC	CASRWGEEGYTF
TRBD2	TRBV5-1	TRBJ2-2	.	TGCGCCAGCAGGGCGGGGGGCAACACCGGGGAGCTGTTTTTT	CASRAGGNTGELFF
.	TRBV11-2	TRBJ1-1	.	TGTGCCAGCAGCTTCAGCGCGGTGGCTTTCTTT	CASSFSAVAFF
.	TRBV5-1	TRBJ2-3	.	TGCGCCAGCAGCTTGACGCCGGCTAACACAGATACGCAGTATTTT	CASSLTPANTDTQYF
.	TRBV14	TRBJ2-1	.	TGTGCCAGCAGCCAAGATCTAGGTGTCAGCGAGCAGTTCTTC	CASSQDLGVSEQFF
.	TRBV25-1	TRBJ2-7	.	TGTGCCAGCAGTGACTACAGCCGCGAGCAGTACTTC	CASSDYSREQYF
.	TRBV7-9	TRBJ2-5	.	TGTGCCAGCAGCTTGGGCAGGACCCAAGAGACCCAGTACTTC	CASSLGRTQETQYF
.	TRBV6-5	TRBJ2-3	once	TGTGCCAGCAAGGGCCTTTACACAGATACGCAGTATTTT	CASKGLYTDTQYF
TRBD1	TRBV23-1	TRBJ2-2	.	TGCGCCAGCAGTCAATTCTTAGACCGGGACAGGGAGGTCAACACCGGGGAGCTGTTTTTT	CASSQFLDRDREVNTGELFF
.	TRBV29-1	TRBJ2-1	.	TGCAGCGCCCCGCCCCAGGGGCCTACCTACAATGAGCAGTTCTTC	CSAPPQGPTYNEQFF
TRBD1	TRBV7-2	TRBJ2-7	.	TGTGCCAGCAGCTTAGGGGGGACAGCCTACGAGCAGTACTTC	CASSLGGTAYEQYF
.	TRBV5-6	TRBJ1-3	once	TGTGCCAGCAGCTTGGTCGGTAGGGCTGGAAACACCATATATTTT	CASSLVGRAGNTIYF
TRBD1	TRBV5-1	TRBJ2-5	.	TGCGCCAGCAGCAAGGGACAGGGTGGTGGAGAGACCCAGTACTTC	CASSKGQGGGETQYF
.	TRBV6-1	TRBJ1-4	few	TGTGCCAGCAGTGAATTTTCTCCTCGGGAAAAACTGTTTTTT	CASSEFSPREKLFF
TRBD1	TRBV5-4	TRBJ2-7	.	TGTGCCAGCAGCTTGTCAGGACAGGTACTATCCTACGAGCAGTACTTC	CASSLSGQVLSYEQYF
TRBD1	TRBV5-1	TRBJ2-7	.	TGCGCCAGCAGCTTGGTGGGCAGGGGGCCCTACGAGCAGTACTTC	CASSLVGRGPYEQYF
.	TRBV5-6	TRBJ1-4	once	TGTGCCAGCAGCCTCCTCCAGGGGCGGGGGGATAATGAAAAACTGTTTTTT	CASSLLQGRGDNEKLFF
.	TRBV5-4	TRBJ2-1	.	TGTGCCAGCAGCCCCCAACTGTTTGAGACCTATGAGCAGTTCTTC	CASSPQLFETYEQFF
.	TRBV23-1	TRBJ1-5	.	TGCGCCAGCAGTCAACCCAGGACGGCTAGCAATCAGCCCCAGCATTTT	CASSQPRTASNQPQHF
.	TRBV6-1	TRBJ2-5	.	TGTGCCAGCAGTGCACGGCTAGGGGGGGAGACCCAGTACTTC	CASSARLGGETQYF
.	TRBV19	TRBJ1-3	.	TGTGCCAGTAGTACCTACCGGGGGCCGCGATACGGAAACACCATATATTTT	CASSTYRGPRYGNTIYF
.	TRBV27	TRBJ2-7	few	TGTGCCAGCAGTTTAGGCGGGACTCGCAACTCCTACGAGCAGTACTTC	CASSLGGTRNSYEQYF
.	TRBV2	TRBJ1-5	.	TGTGCCAGCAGTGTGGGACGAGGAAGCAATCAGCCCCAGCATTTT	CASSVGRGSNQPQHF
.	TRBV29-1	TRBJ1-1	few	TGCAGCGTCCAGACTGGAAACACTGAAGCTTTCTTT	CSVQTGNTEAFF
TRBD1	TRBV9	TRBJ1-4	.	TGTGCCAGCAGCGCCTCCGGGACAGGGAACGAAAAACTGTTTTTT	CASSASGTGNEKLFF
.	TRBV4-3	TRBJ1-5	.	TGCGCCAGCAGCCAAGATATGGCTCAGCCCCAGCATTTT	CASSQDMAQPQHF
.	TRBV7-2	TRBJ2-2	.	TGTGCCAGCAGGAGAAGGGCGGATAGATACACCGGGGAGCTGTTTTTT	CASRRRADRYTGELFF
.	TRBV18	TRBJ1-4	.	TGTGCCAGCTCCGGAGGTTACGATGAAAAACTGTTTTTT	CASSGGYDEKLFF
.	TRBV7-2	TRBJ2-6	.	TGTGCCAGCAGCTTTTATCCCGGCTCTGGGGCCAACGTCCTGACTTTC	CASSFYPGSGANVLTF
.	TRBV19	TRBJ1-2	.	TGTGCCAGTAGTACCCGGGCTACTGGCTACACCTTC	CASSTRATGYTF
TRBD1	TRBV7-9	TRBJ1-4	.	TGTGCCAGCAGTCACGGCGACCGGGACAGTAATGAAAAACTGTTTTTT	CASSHGDRDSNEKLFF
.	TRBV5-1	TRBJ1-4	.	TGCGCCAGCAGAACCGGGGGAAAACTGTTTTTT	CASRTGGKLFF
.	TRBV7-2	TRBJ1-6	once	TGTGCCAGCAGCCCCGGGACAACAAATTCACCCCTCCACTTT	CASSPGTTNSPLHF
.	TRBV6-6	TRBJ1-1	.	TGTGCCAGCAGACACGACGAGACTGAAGCTTTCTTT	CASRHDETEAFF
.	TRBV28	TRBJ1-2	.	TGTGCCACCTACAGCTATGGCTACACCTTC	CATYSYGYTF
.	TRBV9	TRBJ1-3	.	.	CASSVAGTGVPGSGNTIYF